The 5 T cell receptor beta chains in this list originate from one sample, sequenced in a study of blood T cell repertoires in COVID-19. Assay used: immunoSEQ multiplex PCR; TCRdb lists only in-frame clones, some missing. The table lists 200,000 to 300,000 clones, around nine tenths of them singletons, with around 5% in the top ten. Source material: peripheral blood. The receptor source for this set is a woman aged 55-75 years with COVID-19, enrolled during active disease.

J is TRBJ1-2 and V is TRBV7-8; TRBD1 might be the D (5 bases). The CDR3 consists of 14 residues. V was pared by 3 bases and J by 2 bases, with 10 bases between. Germline V CDR1 and CDR2: SGHVS, FQNEAQ. The CDR3 bases are TGTGCCAGCAGCTTCGGTTACAGGAACTATGGCTACACCTTC. It encodes CASSFGYRNYGYTF.

This clone turned up a few times. The chain joins TRBV2 to TRBJ2-7; 7 positions agree with TRBD1. The CDR3 totals 14 residues. With 4 bases clipped from V and 2 bases from J, the junction kept 5 bases outside the gene matches. Per the germline V gene, CDR1 is SNHLY and CDR2 is FYNNEI. Here the CDR3 DNA reads TGTGCCAGCAGTGCCCAAAGGGGGCCCTACGAGCAGTACTTC. Amino acid sequence: CASSAQRGPYEQYF.

The V and J genes are TRBV11-2 and TRBJ1-4, with a tentative D call TRBD1 (6 bases). V lost 5 bases to trimming and J lost 8 bases, with 15 bases between them. Per germline, CDR1 SGHAT and CDR2 FQNNGV. This CDR3 spans 14 amino acids. The CDR3 is CASSQQGVGEKLFF. CDR3 in DNA: TGTGCCAGCAGCCAACAGGGAGTCGGGGAAAAACTGTTTTTT.

The chain employs TRBV13 and TRBJ2-3; 14 bases match TRBD2. CDR3 size: 18 residues. Germline V lookup: CDR1 PRHDT, CDR2 FYEKMQ (reference sequence). Trimming took 6 bases from V and 3 from J; bases not matched to a gene: 11. CDR3 in amino acids: CASRVVTSGRVRTDTQYF. In DNA, the CDR3 is TGTGCCAGCAGAGTAGTGACTAGCGGGAGGGTGAGGACAGATACGCAGTATTTT. Supplemented by reference TRBV13 and TRBJ2-3, the full variable domain reads AAGVIQSPRHLIKEKRETATLKCYPIPRHDTVYWYQQGPGQDPQFLISFYEKMQSDKGSIPDRFSAQQFSDYHSELNMSSLELGDSALYFCASRVVTSGRVRTDTQYFGPGTRLTVL.

This chain joins TRBV6-1 and TRBJ2-7; a possible D gene is TRBD2 (6 bases). V lost 1 base, J lost 4 bases, and 17 bases lay in between. Germline CDR1 is MNHNS and CDR2 is SASEGT. This CDR3 is built from 16 residues. CDR3 nucleotides: TGTGCCAGCAGTGAAGAATCGTCAGGGACTCCATACGAGCAGTACTTC. This translates into CASSEESSGTPYEQYF.